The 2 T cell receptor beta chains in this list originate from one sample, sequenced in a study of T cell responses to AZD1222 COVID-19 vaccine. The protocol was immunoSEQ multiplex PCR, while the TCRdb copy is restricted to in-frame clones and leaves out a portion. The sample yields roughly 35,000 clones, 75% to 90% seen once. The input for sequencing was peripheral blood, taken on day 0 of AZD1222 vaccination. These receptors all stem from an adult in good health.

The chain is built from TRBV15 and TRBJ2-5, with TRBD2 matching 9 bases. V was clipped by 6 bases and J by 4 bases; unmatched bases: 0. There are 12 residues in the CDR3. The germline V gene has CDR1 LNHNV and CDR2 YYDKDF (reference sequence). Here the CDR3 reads CATRLAGETQYF. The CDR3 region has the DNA TGTGCCACCAGACTAGCGGGAGAGACCCAGTACTTC.

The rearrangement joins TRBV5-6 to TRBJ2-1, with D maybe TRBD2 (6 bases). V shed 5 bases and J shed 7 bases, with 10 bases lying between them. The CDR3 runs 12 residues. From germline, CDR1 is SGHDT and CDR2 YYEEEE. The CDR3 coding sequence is TGTGCCAGCAGTGTTGGAGGGAATGAGCAGTTCTTC. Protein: CASSVGGNEQFF. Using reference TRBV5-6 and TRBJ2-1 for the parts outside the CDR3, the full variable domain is DAGVTQSPTHLIKTRGQQVTLRCSPKSGHDTVSWYQQALGQGPQFIFQYYEEEERQRGNFPDRFSGHQFPNYSSELNVNALLLGDSALYLCASSVGGNEQFFGPGTRLTVL.